This T cell receptor (beta chain) originates from a study of blood T cell repertoires in COVID-19. V lost 2 bases to trimming and J lost 3 bases; unmatched junction nucleotides: 11. The length of the CDR3 is 17 residues. Germline CDR1 and CDR2: PRHDT and FYEKMQ (reference sequence). Clones were read by immunoSEQ multiplex PCR, and TCRdb kept only the in-frame ones, dropping some. Here the sample spans about 200,000 clones, about nine tenths being singletons. Input material: PBMCs or T cells enriched from blood (not recorded which). The clonotype comes from a woman aged 30 to 39 with acute COVID-19. This sequence joins TRBV13 and TRBJ1-2, with 8 bases fitting TRBD1. CDR3 loop: CASSLRRTGTYYYGYTF. In DNA, the CDR3 is TGTGCCAGCAGCTTAAGGCGGACAGGGACTTACTACTATGGCTACACCTTC.